This TCR beta chain was recovered during a study of T cell responses to AZD1222 COVID-19 vaccine. Study context: It was second doses at about 4 or about 12 weeks that were pooled.

General study points: It was only after the peak T cell response that any repertoires were sampled. A rise in Spike-specific TCR breadth and depth followed two AZD1222 doses. Spike-wide vaccine-associated CD4 TCRs dominated at 160-218 and 743-854.

Profiled with immunoSEQ multiplex PCR; TCRdb holds only in-frame clones, not every one. The table has about 140,000 clones, approximately 90% seen once. About this clone: Its target is unknown.

Trimming removed 5 bases at V and 1 base at J, with 21 bases between. This CDR3 is built from 17 residues. Germline V lookup: CDR1 SGHRS, CDR2 YFSETQ. This sequence originates from an adult in good health. The V gene is TRBV5-1, the J gene TRBJ1-1; a possible D gene is TRBD1 (5 bases). The sequencing used peripheral blood, collected on day 0 of AZD1222 vaccination. CDR3 in DNA: TGCGCCAGCAGTTTTACCGGGACCCCAATCGGGAACACTGAAGCTTTCTTT. Its translation is CASSFTGTPIGNTEAFF.